Listed below are T cell receptor beta chains from one sample, sequenced in a study of blood T cell repertoires in COVID-19. Profiling relied on immunoSEQ multiplex PCR, and the TCRdb table lists in-frame clones only, not all of them. The sample consists of about 140,000 clones, around 87% of them appearing once. The sequencing sample was made of peripheral blood. The receptors come from a man aged 50 or older who had recovered from COVID-19. CDR3s include the opening cysteine and the closing phenylalanine or tryptophan. The D gene is left open where the match is weak. Only some rows state a clone size, as once, few, many or a class for expanded clones.

CDR3 DNA,CDR3 protein,V gene,D gene,clone size,J gene
TGTGCCACCAGCAGAGATTCGGCGGGGAACACTGAAGCTTTCTTT,CATSRDSAGNTEAFF,TRBV15,NA,NA,TRBJ1-1
TGTGCCACCAGCATAGGACAGGGTTCCTACGAGCAGTACTTC,CATSIGQGSYEQYF,TRBV15,TRBD1,NA,TRBJ2-7
TGTGCCAGCAGCTTTGGGACAGGGGGCTACAATGAGCAGTTCTTC,CASSFGTGGYNEQFF,TRBV5-8,TRBD1,NA,TRBJ2-1
TGCGCCAGCAGCTTGGAAGCGGGATTGGAGACCCAGTACTTC,CASSLEAGLETQYF,TRBV5-1,TRBD2,NA,TRBJ2-5
TGTGCCAGCAGTTTCGGGGATCAAGAGACCCAGTACTTC,CASSFGDQETQYF,TRBV6-5,NA,NA,TRBJ2-5
TGTGCCAGCAGCTTATTTAGCGGGTTTAGCACAGATACGCAGTATTTT,CASSLFSGFSTDTQYF,TRBV7-8,TRBD2,NA,TRBJ2-3
TGTGCCAGCAGCTTAGTTTTATTTGAGGAATGGAACACTGAAGCTTTCTTT,CASSLVLFEEWNTEAFF,TRBV7-9,NA,few,TRBJ1-1
TGTGCCTGGAGTATGGCATCTTACGAAAAACTGTTTTTT,CAWSMASYEKLFF,TRBV30,NA,once,TRBJ1-4
TGTGCCAGCAGCTTGGGGACAAATGGAAACACCATATATTTT,CASSLGTNGNTIYF,TRBV7-2,NA,once,TRBJ1-3
TGCAGCGTTGAAGTTCAGGGGGGCTTCTATGGCTACACCTTC,CSVEVQGGFYGYTF,TRBV29-1,TRBD1,NA,TRBJ1-2
TGCGCCAGCAGCCAGCAGACAGGGACCCTCTATGGCTACACCTTC,CASSQQTGTLYGYTF,TRBV4-3,TRBD1,NA,TRBJ1-2
TGTGCCAGCAGCCCACGTGCGGACAGTTATGGACAAGAGACCCAGTACTTC,CASSPRADSYGQETQYF,TRBV7-9,NA,NA,TRBJ2-5
TGCGCCAGCAGTACTGGACAGGGCCTCAATTTCGGCACTGAAGCTTTCTTT,CASSTGQGLNFGTEAFF,TRBV5-1,TRBD1,NA,TRBJ1-1
TGCGCCAGCAGCCAAGGACAGGCCTTCTCCTACAATGAGCAGTTCTTC,CASSQGQAFSYNEQFF,TRBV5-1,TRBD1,NA,TRBJ2-1
TGCGCCAGCAGCCAAGAATTAGCGGGGGCTCCGTACGAGCAGTACTTC,CASSQELAGAPYEQYF,TRBV4-1,TRBD2,once,TRBJ2-7
TGTGCCAGCAGCAAAACCTCGGAGCGGGGTCTCGATGAGCAGTTCTTC,CASSKTSERGLDEQFF,TRBV21-1,NA,NA,TRBJ2-1
TGTGCCAGCAGCGGAGAGGGACAGGGACCAACTAATGAAAAACTGTTTTTT,CASSGEGQGPTNEKLFF,TRBV5-6,TRBD1,NA,TRBJ1-4
TGCGCCAGCGCAAATACGAATACAGGGGCGTGGATCACTGAAGCTTTCTTT,CASANTNTGAWITEAFF,TRBV10-2,TRBD1,NA,TRBJ1-1
TGTGCCATGGGGCGGGACAGGGGTCGCAATGAGCAGTTCTTC,CAMGRDRGRNEQFF,TRBV10-3,TRBD1,NA,TRBJ2-1
TGTGCCATCAGTGATAGGACTAGCGGGGGTGCAGATACGCAGTATTTT,CAISDRTSGGADTQYF,TRBV10-3,TRBD2,NA,TRBJ2-3
TGTGCCAGCTCACCGAATTCAGCGAGCTCCTACAATGAGCAGTTCTTC,CASSPNSASSYNEQFF,TRBV18,NA,NA,TRBJ2-1
TGTGCCAGCAGTTCAGGATATGGCTACACCTTC,CASSSGYGYTF,TRBV27,NA,NA,TRBJ1-2
TGTGCCTGGAGACTAGCAGGGGGAAGTCGTTCACCCCTCCACTTT,CAWRLAGGSRSPLHF,TRBV30,TRBD1,NA,TRBJ1-6
TGTGCCAGTAGCAGGAGAGACGGGACACCCAACAATCAGCCCCAGCATTTT,CASSRRDGTPNNQPQHF,TRBV19,NA,NA,TRBJ1-5
TGCGCCAGCAGCCAACTAGGGGTGTGGAATGAGCAGTTCTTC,CASSQLGVWNEQFF,TRBV4-1,NA,NA,TRBJ2-1
TGCGCCAGCAGCCAAGACGGGGAGATGAACACTGAAGCTTTCTTT,CASSQDGEMNTEAFF,TRBV4-3,NA,NA,TRBJ1-1
TGTGCCAGCAGGGGGACAGGGGGCAACACTGAAGCTTTCTTT,CASRGTGGNTEAFF,TRBV6-5,TRBD1,once,TRBJ1-1
TGTGCCAGCAGCTTGGTTTTGACAGGGGGAGTCACTGAAGCTTTCTTT,CASSLVLTGGVTEAFF,TRBV5-4,TRBD1,NA,TRBJ1-1
TGTGCCAGCAGTAGGGGAGGACAGGGGGACACTGAAGCTTTCTTT,CASSRGGQGDTEAFF,TRBV6-5,TRBD1,NA,TRBJ1-1
TGTGCCAGCAGCTTGGGGTCAGGGGGGCAGGCGGAGACCCAGTACTTC,CASSLGSGGQAETQYF,TRBV5-6,NA,once,TRBJ2-5
TGTGCCAGCCGGGGAACGGGTAATCAGCCCCAGCATTTT,CASRGTGNQPQHF,TRBV3-1/TRBV3-2,NA,NA,TRBJ1-5
TGTGCCAGCAGTTACTCGAATTTCGGGGTCAGCACTGAAGCTTTCTTT,CASSYSNFGVSTEAFF,TRBV6-2/TRBV6-3,NA,NA,TRBJ1-1
TGTGCCAGCAGTTTAGGGGGCTACTATGGCTACACCTTC,CASSLGGYYGYTF,TRBV12-3/TRBV12-4,NA,NA,TRBJ1-2
TGTGCCACCAGCAGAGATCTAGCTTCGGGGATCGGAAACACCATATATTTT,CATSRDLASGIGNTIYF,TRBV15,NA,NA,TRBJ1-3
TGTGCCAGCAGCTCAGCCGGGTACGAGCAGTACTTC,CASSSAGYEQYF,TRBV11-2,NA,NA,TRBJ2-7
TGTGCCAGCAGTTTACAGGGCAGCTCCTATAATTCACCCCTCCACTTT,CASSLQGSSYNSPLHF,TRBV27,NA,NA,TRBJ1-6
TGTGCCAGCGGGCGGGACAGGGGCCCCCTCTACGAGCAGTACTTC,CASGRDRGPLYEQYF,TRBV19,TRBD1,NA,TRBJ2-7
TGTGCCAGCAGCTTGTTGCCCGGGACAGGGGGCGCCGGGGCTTTCTTT,CASSLLPGTGGAGAFF,TRBV5-6,TRBD1,NA,TRBJ1-1
TGTGCCAGCAGCTGGAGGGACGGCGCCTACAATGAGCAGTTCTTC,CASSWRDGAYNEQFF,TRBV5-6,NA,few,TRBJ2-1
TGTGCCAGCAGTGAACTCGGAACGGGGGGAAAGACAGATACGCAGTATTTT,CASSELGTGGKTDTQYF,TRBV2,TRBD2,NA,TRBJ2-3
TGTGCCAGCAGCAACGGGGGGGCCGGGGAGCTGTTTTTT,CASSNGGAGELFF,TRBV6-2/TRBV6-3,TRBD2,NA,TRBJ2-2
TGTGCCAGCAGTTACTCGAACGCGGGGGGCACTGAAGCTTTCTTT,CASSYSNAGGTEAFF,TRBV6-5,NA,NA,TRBJ1-1
TGTGCCAGCAGCGTAAGCGCTCGCGGGGAAGAGACCCAGTACTTC,CASSVSARGEETQYF,TRBV9,NA,NA,TRBJ2-5
TGTGCCAGCAGTGAACCACGCGGGGCATATAGCAATCAGCCCCAGCATTTT,CASSEPRGAYSNQPQHF,TRBV2,NA,NA,TRBJ1-5
TGTGCCAGCAGCTTAGTTAGGGAGGCGAACATTCAGTACTTC,CASSLVREANIQYF,TRBV11-3,NA,NA,TRBJ2-4
TGTGCCAGCAGCTTACATAAAGCTAACTATGGCTACACCTTC,CASSLHKANYGYTF,TRBV5-5,NA,NA,TRBJ1-2
TGTGCCAGCAGCGTAGATCAGGGGGAAGAGACCCAGTACTTC,CASSVDQGEETQYF,TRBV9,TRBD1,once,TRBJ2-5
TGTGCCAGCAGTTCCCGCAGGGGGCGTGGAAACACCATATATTTT,CASSSRRGRGNTIYF,TRBV6-5,TRBD1,NA,TRBJ1-3
TGTGCCAGCAGCTCACTTGCACAGACCTACAATGAGCAGTTCTTC,CASSSLAQTYNEQFF,TRBV5-6,NA,few,TRBJ2-1
TGTGCCAGCAGTTCTGGTCCCGGGGAGCAGTTCTTC,CASSSGPGEQFF,TRBV12-3/TRBV12-4,NA,NA,TRBJ2-1
TGTGCCAGCTCACCGGGACAGGGGGCGCAGCAGTACTTC,CASSPGQGAQQYF,TRBV18,TRBD1,NA,TRBJ2-7
TGTGCCAGCTCACCGGTGGGGGCGGAAAAACTGTTTTTT,CASSPVGAEKLFF,TRBV18,NA,NA,TRBJ1-4
TGTGCCAGCTCACTTGAGGGTACCGGCTATGGCTACACCTTC,CASSLEGTGYGYTF,TRBV18,NA,NA,TRBJ1-2
TGTGCCAGCTCACCTGGGACAGGGGGCAAGTACGAGCAGTACTTC,CASSPGTGGKYEQYF,TRBV18,TRBD1,NA,TRBJ2-7
TGTGCCACCAGTGATCCCCGCCCGGGGGAGGGGTCGTCCGGGGAGCTGTTTTTT,CATSDPRPGEGSSGELFF,TRBV24-1,TRBD2,NA,TRBJ2-2
TGTGCCAGCACCGGGGGACTAGCGGGGGGTGTTGAGCAGTTCTTC,CASTGGLAGGVEQFF,TRBV9,TRBD2,NA,TRBJ2-1
TGTGCCAGCGGAGGACAGCCATTCTCTGGAAACACCATATATTTT,CASGGQPFSGNTIYF,TRBV9,NA,NA,TRBJ1-3
TGTGCCAGCAGTTCTCCGGCTAGCGGGGGAGCGGCCGAGCAGTACTTC,CASSSPASGGAAEQYF,TRBV2,TRBD2,NA,TRBJ2-7
TGTGCCAGCAGGGGGGAGGGACGCGAGCAGTACTTC,CASRGEGREQYF,TRBV2,TRBD2,NA,TRBJ2-7
TGTGCCAGCAGCTTGGGGCTAGGGGGTGGCACTGAAGCTTTCTTT,CASSLGLGGGTEAFF,TRBV7-6,NA,NA,TRBJ1-1